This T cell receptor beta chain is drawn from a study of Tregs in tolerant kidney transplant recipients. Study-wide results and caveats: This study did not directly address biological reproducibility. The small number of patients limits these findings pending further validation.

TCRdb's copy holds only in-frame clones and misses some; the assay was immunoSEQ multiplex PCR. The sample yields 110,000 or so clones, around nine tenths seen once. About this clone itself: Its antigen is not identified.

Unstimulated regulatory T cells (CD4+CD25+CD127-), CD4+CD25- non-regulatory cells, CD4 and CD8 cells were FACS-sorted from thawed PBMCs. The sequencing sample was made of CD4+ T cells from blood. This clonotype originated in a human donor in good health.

As DNA, the CDR3 is TGTGCCAGCAGTGAAGCGATGGGAGGGAACATTCAGTACTTC. As protein: CASSEAMGGNIQYF. The V and J genes are TRBV6-1 and TRBJ2-4, with 7 bases identical to TRBD2. The germline V gene has CDR1 MNHNS and CDR2 SASEGT. V dropped 0 bases and J dropped 7; count of bases not matched to a gene: 3. The CDR3 has 14 residues.